Below, one T cell receptor beta chain is given with its context. Its binding antigen is unknown. The input lacks base qualities; no much larger clone sits a single base away. This sample is part of a study of blood T cell repertoires in COVID-19 (TCRdb year 2020). Notes on the research overall: Samples covering the acute and convalescent phases of COVID-19 were provided by collaborators in the United States, Italy and Spain. The prospective study material was composed of cDNA or gDNA derived from T cells, B-cell-depleted T cells, or PBMCs. Subjects who had been exposed to COVID-19, were actively infected with it, or had recovered from it provided the deeply sampled blood TCRbeta repertoires that made up the dataset. A freely available public database, intended as a resource for researchers studying the immune response to SARS-CoV-2, is where the repertoires were released. Samples were obtained from the ongoing ImmuneRACE study (first 160 participants) and from approximately 1,200 subjects provided by 6 global collaborators. Where available, HLA class I and class II types were taken from metadata supplied by the sample provider and were not determined by assay-based typing. The sample metadata nearly always contained a de-identified subject ID, COVID-19 status, age in years and sex. Study-wide conclusions, independent of this receptor: The quantity of clinical and demographic metadata differed by source and by participant and was supplied without curation.

TCRbeta CDR3 regions were amplified from genomic DNA by means of the immunoSEQ Assay, a bias-controlled multiplex PCR. In the paper's pipeline: Within the assay, amplification of reference gene primers was used to estimate how many nucleated cells each sample contained. To quantify the absolute abundance of each unique TCRbeta CDR3 rearrangement, sequence reads were collapsed and filtered. For each sample, productive Simpson clonality was calculated by taking the square root of Simpson's diversity index across productive rearrangements. The table was pulled from immuneACCESS by TCRdb, which kept in-frame rearrangements only. Such tables lose some clones; where checked, under half of the loss comes from unresolved V genes, and the rest has no known cause. The V and J calls and clone size come from that table; D and trimming were worked out from the DNA. For this sample there are some 350,000 clones; 70% to 90% appear just once. The top ten hold about 2.9% of the sample.

One collaborating source in Seattle enrolled patients during active infection and followed them longitudinally through the course of disease. Whole blood was collected in K2EDTA tubes by collaborating institutions according to the institutions' own protocols. For TCRbeta analysis, collaborator samples were shipped as frozen whole blood, as isolated PBMCs, or as DNA extracted from either sample type. Ends trimmed: V by 6 bases, J by 3 bases; bases unmatched to a gene: 8. As encoded in the germline V gene, CDR1 is MNHEY while CDR2 is SVGEGT. Including the terminal cysteine and valine, the CDR3 comprises 15 residues. This entry keeps only the CDR3 DNA: 45 bases, framed from base 1.

The chain was built from TRBV6-2 or TRBV6-3 and TRBJ2-7; TRBD1 aligns with 10 central bases. This receptor was obtained from a woman in her twenties or thirties with COVID-19, enrolled during active disease. Sequenced sample: peripheral blood. This receptor has the CDR3 CASSRRDRGFYEQYV. The DNA sequence is as follows: TGTGCCAGCAGCCGCCGGGACAGGGGATTCTACGAGCAGTACGTC.